Given below is one T cell receptor (beta chain) in context. What it recognizes is unknown. The method was immunoSEQ multiplex PCR; TCRdb's version includes in-frame clones alone and lacks a portion of them. The sample includes just over 150,000 clones, around 87% seen only once; the top ten take just over 9%. The data derive from a study of T cell responses to AZD1222 COVID-19 vaccine. V gave up 5 bases and J gave up 6 bases, with 10 bases separating them. CDR3 length: 13 residues. Germline values: CDR1 MNHEY, CDR2 SVGAGI. Findings of the study overall: The span of vaccine-associated CD4 TCRs extended across spike, with dominance at 160-218 and 743-854. Sampling captured repertoires only after the peak T cell response.

The chain couples TRBV6-5 to TRBJ2-2, with D possibly matching TRBD1 (5 bases). The source of this sequence is an adult who received the AZD1222 COVID-19 vaccine. This specimen was peripheral blood, taken 28 days after the second AZD1222 dose. For the CDR3, the DNA is TGTGCCAGCAGTCTCATGGGGCCCGGGGAGCTGTTTTTT. Its translation is CASSLMGPGELFF.